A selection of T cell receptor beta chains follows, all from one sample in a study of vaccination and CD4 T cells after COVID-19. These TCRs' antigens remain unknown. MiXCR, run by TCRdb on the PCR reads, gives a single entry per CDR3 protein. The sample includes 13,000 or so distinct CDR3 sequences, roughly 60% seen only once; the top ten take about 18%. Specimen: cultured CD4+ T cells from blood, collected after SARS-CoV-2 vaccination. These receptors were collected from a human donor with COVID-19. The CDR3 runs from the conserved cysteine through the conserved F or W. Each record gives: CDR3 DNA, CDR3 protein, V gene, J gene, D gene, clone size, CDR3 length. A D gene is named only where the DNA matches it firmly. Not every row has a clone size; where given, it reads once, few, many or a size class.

DNA: TGTGCCAGCGGCCGCCTAGCGGGCTCGGGCACCGGGGAGCTGTTTTTT
CDR3: CASGRLAGSGTGELFF
V: TRBV7-2
J: TRBJ2-2
D: TRBD2
size: -
length: 16

DNA: TGCGCCAGCACGCTGACTTTCTTT
CDR3: CASTLTFF
V: TRBV5-1
J: TRBJ1-1
D: -
size: -
length: 8

DNA: TGTGCCAGCAGCTTAACGAGGAGCGGGGGAGGCGGGGAGCTGTTTTTT
CDR3: CASSLTRSGGGGELFF
V: TRBV7-3
J: TRBJ2-2
D: TRBD2
size: -
length: 16

DNA: TGTGCCAGCAGTTTGGCAGGGCTTCCCACAGATACGCAGTATTTT
CDR3: CASSLAGLPTDTQYF
V: TRBV27
J: TRBJ2-3
D: -
size: few
length: 15

DNA: TGTGCCAGCAGCGTCGGGGCATATGGCTACACCTTC
CDR3: CASSVGAYGYTF
V: TRBV7-2
J: TRBJ1-2
D: -
size: -
length: 12

DNA: TGTGCCAGCATTCGCAGGGGTGAGAACACTGAAGCTTTCTTT
CDR3: CASIRRGENTEAFF
V: TRBV7-2
J: TRBJ1-1
D: -
size: once
length: 14

DNA: TGTGCCAGCAGAAGGGACAGGGTCTCTGAAGCTTTCTTT
CDR3: CASRRDRVSEAFF
V: TRBV27
J: TRBJ1-1
D: TRBD1
size: -
length: 13

DNA: TGTGCCAGTGAGACTAGCGGGGGACTCGGGGAGCTGTTTTTT
CDR3: CASETSGGLGELFF
V: TRBV28
J: TRBJ2-2
D: TRBD2
size: -
length: 14

DNA: TGTGCCAGCAGTGTCCTAGCGGGGAGCACAGATACGCAGTATTTT
CDR3: CASSVLAGSTDTQYF
V: TRBV6-4
J: TRBJ2-3
D: TRBD2
size: once
length: 15

DNA: TGTGCCAGTAGTATGTTGTCCGACTATGGCTACACCTTC
CDR3: CASSMLSDYGYTF
V: TRBV19
J: TRBJ1-2
D: -
size: -
length: 13

DNA: TGTGCCAGCAGCAGCAGGAAGGCGAACTATGGCTACACCTTC
CDR3: CASSSRKANYGYTF
V: TRBV7-2
J: TRBJ1-2
D: -
size: few
length: 14

DNA: TGTGCCAGCAGCACAGGGAACTATGGCTACACCTTC
CDR3: CASSTGNYGYTF
V: TRBV11-2
J: TRBJ1-2
D: -
size: -
length: 12

DNA: TGTGCCAGCAGTACACAGGGTCCAACTGGAGCTTTCTTT
CDR3: CASSTQGPTGAFF
V: TRBV12-3/TRBV12-4
J: TRBJ1-1
D: -
size: few
length: 13

DNA: TGTGCCAGCAGTGAAAGGGGGGTTACTTCCCTCGAGCAGTACTTC
CDR3: CASSERGVTSLEQYF
V: TRBV6-1
J: TRBJ2-7
D: -
size: -
length: 15